Following are 9 T cell receptor beta chains from one sample sequenced in a study of cytomegalovirus exposure and HLA in healthy donors. Both 60 Vbeta primers and 13 Jbeta primers went into the PCR. Assay used: immunoSEQ multiplex PCR; TCRdb lists only in-frame clones, some missing. The sample shows 150,000 to 200,000 clones, around 68% of them seen only once. Sequenced sample: PBMCs. Receptor source: a middle-aged woman in good health and CMV-seropositive.

This chain joins TRBV27 and TRBJ1-2; D gene ambiguous. The germline V gene encodes CDR1 MNHEY and CDR2 SMNVEV (reference sequence). Between the trimmed V and J ends, which lost 5 bases and 2 bases, there was a span of 9 bases. CDR3 length equals 13 residues. The CDR3 here is CASSTTGNYGYTF. The CDR3 DNA is TGTGCCAGCAGTACGACGGGAAACTATGGCTACACCTTC.

The V gene is TRBV5-1, the J gene TRBJ1-4, with a tentative D call TRBD1 (5 bases). CDR3 length equals 14 residues. Germline V gene data show CDR1 as SGHRS and CDR2 as YFSETQ. Trimming pared 7 bases from V and 5 bases from J, leaving 15 bases between. The CDR3 loop reads CASGSDGGNEKLFF. CDR3 nucleotides: TGCGCCAGCGGGTCAGACGGGGGGAATGAAAAACTGTTTTTT. Full variable domain (rest looked up from reference TRBV5-1 and TRBJ1-4): KAGVTQTPRYLIKTRGQQVTLSCSPISGHRSVSWYQQTPGQGLQFLFEYFSETQRNKGNFPGRFSGRQFSNSRSEMNVSTLELGDSALYLCASGSDGGNEKLFFGSGTQLSVL.

In its sample, this clone was seen once. This chain uses TRBV6-1 with TRBJ2-7; D may be TRBD2 (5 bases). Germline V gene sequence: CDR1 MNHNS, CDR2 SASEGT. The CDR3 covers 14 residues. V lost 1 base and J 3 bases, leaving 10 bases between the germline ends. As DNA, the CDR3 is TGTGCCAGCAGTGAAGTGTACCGGGACTACGAGCAGTACTTC. This codes for CASSEVYRDYEQYF.

This clone was counted many times. An end of the junction differs from the germline gene, which may be a read error. V is TRBV2 and J is TRBJ2-7, with D uncertain. This CDR3 has 14 amino acids. Germline CDR1 and CDR2: SNHLY and FYNNEI. CDR3 sequence: CASSEDRSYHEQYF. CDR3 DNA: TGTGCCAGCAGCGAAGACCGGTCCTACCACGAGCAGTACTTC.

This clone was detected only a few times. The chain is built from TRBV9 and TRBJ2-1; possible D gene TRBD2, 6 bases. Trimming shortened V by 0 bases and J by 6 bases, and 19 bases separated the two germline ends. The germline CDR1 and CDR2 sequences are SGDLS and YYNGEE. The CDR3 consists of 17 residues. The CDR3 region has the DNA TGTGCCAGCAGCGTAGGGCTAACAGGAGGGAGTCGCAATGAGCAGTTCTTC. It translates to CASSVGLTGGSRNEQFF.

This clone was observed a handful of times. The chain combines TRBV7-6 with TRBJ1-1, with TRBD1 matching over 8 bases. This CDR3 has 15 residues. V dropped 3 bases and J dropped 4; count of bases not matched to a gene: 7. Germline V gene data show CDR1 as SGHVS and CDR2 as FNYEAQ. For the CDR3, the DNA is TGTGCCAGCAGCTTCGGACAGGGAGCGAGCACTGAAGCTTTCTTT. Its translation: CASSFGQGASTEAFF.

The chain combines TRBV5-5 with TRBJ2-2; the match to TRBD1 covers 10 bases. Germline trimming cut 1 base from V and 0 bases from J; bases unmatched to any gene: 6. Per germline, CDR1 SGHKS and CDR2 YYEKEE (reference sequence). The CDR3 sequence is 18 residues long. CDR3 region: CASSLRGTGVSNTGELFF. CDR3 coding DNA: TGTGCCAGCAGCTTGCGGGGGACAGGGGTTTCGAACACCGGGGAGCTGTTTTTT.

This clone turned up a few times. The chain couples TRBV6-5 to TRBJ1-4, with 8 bases fitting TRBD1. Germline CDR1 MNHEY, CDR2 SVGAGI. V shed 5 bases and J 4 bases; nucleotides not matched to a gene: 6. This CDR3 region has 15 residues. The CDR3 sequence is CASSPRQGHNEKLFF. The CDR3 region has the DNA TGTGCCAGCAGTCCCAGACAGGGGCATAATGAAAAACTGTTTTTT.

The V call is TRBV6-6, the J call TRBJ2-6; TRBD1 aligns across 7 bases. This CDR3 is 16 amino acids long. The V segment lost 7 bases and the J segment 3 bases; nucleotides outside the gene matches: 9. CDR1 and CDR2 from the germline V gene are MNHNY and SVGAGI (reference sequence). Here the CDR3 reads CASKIDRAGGANVLTF. CDR3 DNA sequence: TGTGCCAGCAAAATTGACAGGGCGGGTGGGGCCAACGTCCTGACTTTC.